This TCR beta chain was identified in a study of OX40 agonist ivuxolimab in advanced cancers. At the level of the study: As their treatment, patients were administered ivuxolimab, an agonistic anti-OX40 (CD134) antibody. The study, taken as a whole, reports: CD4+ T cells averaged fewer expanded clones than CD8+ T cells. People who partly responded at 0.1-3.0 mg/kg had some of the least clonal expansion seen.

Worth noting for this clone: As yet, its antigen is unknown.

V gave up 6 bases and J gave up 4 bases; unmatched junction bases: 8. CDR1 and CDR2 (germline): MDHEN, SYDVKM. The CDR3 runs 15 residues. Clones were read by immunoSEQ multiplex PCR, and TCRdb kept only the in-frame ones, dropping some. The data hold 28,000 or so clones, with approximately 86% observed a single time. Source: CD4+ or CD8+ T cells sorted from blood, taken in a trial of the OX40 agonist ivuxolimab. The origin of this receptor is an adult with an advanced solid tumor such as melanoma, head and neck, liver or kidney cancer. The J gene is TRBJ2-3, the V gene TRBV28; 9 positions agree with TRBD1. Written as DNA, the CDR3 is TGTGCCAGCAGCCCGGGACAGGGAATGGCAGATACGCAGTATTTT. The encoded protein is CASSPGQGMADTQYF.